This T cell receptor beta chain was retrieved from a study of radiotherapy plus CTLA-4 blockade in lung cancer. The study, taken as a whole, reports: Radiotherapy plus ipilimumab was followed by expansion in blood of tumor-derived TCR clones.

The protocol was immunoSEQ multiplex PCR, while the TCRdb copy is restricted to in-frame clones and leaves out a portion. The sample has 30,000 to 50,000 clones; 60% to 80% are singletons. On this clone: As yet, its antigen is unknown.

V dropped 1 base and J dropped 5 bases, with 6 bases sitting between them. This CDR3 spans 13 amino acids. Looked up from germline, CDR1 is SGHTA and CDR2 is FQGNSA. The V and J genes are TRBV7-2 and TRBJ1-5; no reliable D call. The specimen comprised peripheral blood, sampled from a patient treated with radiotherapy plus ipilimumab. The TCR comes from a human donor with non-small cell lung cancer that progressed on radiotherapy plus ipilimumab. CDR3 DNA: TGTGCCAGCAGCTTAGGGAGGGATCAGCCCCAGCATTTT. This encodes CASSLGRDQPQHF. Using reference TRBV7-2 and TRBJ1-5 for the parts outside the CDR3, the full variable domain is GAGVSQSPSNKVTEKGKDVELRCDPISGHTALYWYRQSLGQGLEFLIYFQGNSAPDKSGLPSDRFSAERTGGSVSTLTIQRTQQEDSAVYLCASSLGRDQPQHFGDGTRLSIL.